The 21 T cell receptor beta chains below come from one sample, sequenced in a study of cytomegalovirus exposure and HLA in healthy donors (dated by TCRdb to about 2017). The receptor library was made with the immunoSEQ multiplex PCR assay. The multiplex PCR relied on a mix of 60 forward primers for TCR Vbeta segments and 13 reverse primers for TCR Jbeta segments. TCRdb provides this immuneACCESS table in a form limited to in-frame rearrangements. Some clones are lacking; in checked studies, under half of them reflect an unresolved V gene, and why the rest are absent is not known. Present in this sample are around 100,000 clones, 70% to 85% of which were seen just once. Around 4.3% of the sample comes from the top ten. The specimen sequenced was PBMCs. The origin of the receptors is a woman aged 40 to 50 in good health and CMV-seropositive.

The gene calls are TRBV14 and TRBJ1-4; 8 bases line up with TRBD1. V shed 4 bases and J 8 bases; nucleotides not matched to a gene: 3. Germline V gene sequence: CDR1 SGHDN, CDR2 FVKESK. This CDR3 comprises 13 residues. The CDR3 nucleotides are TGTGCCAGCAGCCGCGACAGGGGAGAAAAACTGTTTTTT. Translation gives CASSRDRGEKLFF. The variable domain in full, completed from reference TRBV14 and TRBJ1-4, reads EAGVTQFPSHSVIEKGQTVTLRCDPISGHDNLYWYRRVMGKEIKFLLHFVKESKQDESGMPNNRFLAERTGGTYSTLKVQPAELEDSGVYFCASSRDRGEKLFFGSGTQLSVL.

The rearrangement links TRBV6-1 to TRBJ1-1; TRBD1 might be the D (5 bases). This CDR3 spans 14 amino acids. Trimming left V 9 bases short and J 1 base short, with 15 bases between. From germline, CDR1 is MNHNS and CDR2 SASEGT. CDR3 loop: CASTWGGSNTEAFF. In DNA, the CDR3 is TGTGCCAGTACCTGGGGGGGGTCGAACACTGAAGCTTTCTTT.

This clone has more than one count but fewer than ten. The chain is built from TRBV7-2 and TRBJ2-1; D is perhaps TRBD2 (6 bases). Trimming stripped 4 bases from V and 8 bases from J, with 15 bases between. CDR1 is SGHTA, CDR2 FQGNSA, per germline. The CDR3 spans 14 residues. The CDR3 loop reads CASSSRETTHEQFF. Written as DNA, the CDR3 is TGTGCCAGCAGCTCCCGGGAGACTACCCATGAGCAGTTCTTC.

The rearrangement joins TRBV4-2 to TRBJ2-7; the match to TRBD2 covers 13 bases. This CDR3 contains 18 residues. Per the germline V gene, CDR1 is LGHNA and CDR2 is YNFKEQ. V lost 0 bases, J lost 6 bases, and 11 bases stayed unmatched. CDR3 bases: TGTGCCAGCAGCCAAGATAACCCCGGACTAGCGGGGGAAGGCGAGCAGTACTTC. As protein: CASSQDNPGLAGEGEQYF.

J is TRBJ1-1 and V is TRBV7-9; maybe TRBD1 (6 bases). Germline assignment: CDR1 SEHNR and CDR2 FQNEAQ (reference sequence). V dropped 5 bases and J dropped 1 base, with 8 bases sitting between them. CDR3 length equals 13 residues. The CDR3 here is CASSRTENTEAFF. The CDR3 nucleotides read TGTGCCAGCAGCAGGACAGAGAACACTGAAGCTTTCTTT.

The V call is TRBV6-5, the J call TRBJ2-5, with D perhaps TRBD2 (6 bases). In germline, CDR1 is MNHEY, CDR2 SVGAGI. The CDR3 spans 15 residues. V lost 6 bases and J lost 1, with 15 bases in between. The CDR3 DNA reads TGTGCCAGCAGCCTCCGGTTTAGCGGCCAAGAGACCCAGTACTTC. Translation: CASSLRFSGQETQYF.

This clone appeared once. This chain links TRBV19 with TRBJ1-1; 7 positions match TRBD1. The ends lost 3 bases at V and 1 base at J; junction bases unmatched: 5. CDR1 and CDR2 (germline): LNHDA, SQIVND (reference sequence). This CDR3 has 15 residues. CDR3 residues: CASSMDRLPNTEAFF. As DNA, the CDR3 is TGTGCCAGTAGTATGGACAGGCTCCCGAACACTGAAGCTTTCTTT.

The chain carries TRBV19 and TRBJ1-6; D remains ambiguous. In germline, CDR1 is LNHDA, CDR2 SQIVND (reference sequence). The length of the CDR3 is 14 residues. V was pared by 3 bases and J by 7 bases, with 10 bases between. Written as DNA, the CDR3 is TGTGCCAGTAGTATCCCGGTCAGGAATTCACCCCTCCACTTT. Protein: CASSIPVRNSPLHF.

This clone was detected only once. The sample contains more than one DNA sequence encoding this CDR3. The V and J genes are TRBV5-1 and TRBJ2-7; 8 bases agree with TRBD2. Per germline, CDR1 SGHRS and CDR2 YFSETQ. With V trimmed by 1 base and J by 1 base, 1 base remained unmatched. This CDR3 is built from 14 residues. CDR3 amino acids: CASSLTSGSYEQYF. CDR3 DNA: TGCGCCAGCAGCTTGACTAGCGGATCCTACGAGCAGTACTTC.

The genes are TRBV5-1 and TRBJ2-2; the match to TRBD1 covers 7 bases. Germline V CDR1 and CDR2: SGHRS, YFSETQ. The junction had 6 bases not matched to a gene; V was cut back by 0 bases and J by 4 bases. CDR3 length: 16 residues. The CDR3 DNA reads as TGCGCCAGCAGCTTGGCCGGGACAGTAAGCACCGGGGAGCTGTTTTTT. The encoded protein is CASSLAGTVSTGELFF.

The chain combines TRBV6-1 with TRBJ2-7; 14 bases are a match to TRBD2. Germline loops: CDR1 MNHNS, CDR2 SASEGT. This CDR3 is built from 14 residues. Trimming cost V 6 bases and J 2 bases; bases outside gene matches: 0. This chain's CDR3 is CASRTSGGAYEQYF. For the CDR3, the DNA is TGTGCCAGCAGGACTAGCGGGGGGGCCTACGAGCAGTACTTC.

This clone occurred a few times. The sample contains more than one DNA sequence encoding this CDR3. The chain employs TRBV5-1 and TRBJ2-5, with 10 bases matching TRBD2. With 5 bases clipped from V and 2 bases from J, the junction kept 3 bases outside the gene matches. CDR1 and CDR2 from the germline V gene are SGHRS and YFSETQ. This CDR3 region has 14 residues. The CDR3 nucleotides read TGCGCCAGCAGTTTAGCGGGAGGTCAAGAGACCCAGTACTTC. Its translation: CASSLAGGQETQYF.

The CDR3 loop is CASSNSLSGNTIYF. For the CDR3, the DNA is TGTGCCAGCAGTAACTCACTCTCTGGAAACACCATATATTTT. V usage is TRBV28 and J usage is TRBJ1-3; D is unresolved. Trimming cost V 5 bases and J 0 bases, with 8 bases left between them. CDR1 and CDR2 (germline): MDHEN, SYDVKM. The CDR3 totals 14 residues.

The chain has TRBV6-1 and TRBJ1-1, with D perhaps TRBD1 (5 bases). In germline, CDR1 is MNHNS, CDR2 SASEGT. The CDR3 sequence is 14 residues long. Trimming shortened V by 4 bases and J by 5 bases, and 14 bases separated the two germline ends. The CDR3 region is CASSGWGGETEAFF. CDR3 nucleotides: TGTGCCAGCAGTGGGTGGGGGGGAGAGACTGAAGCTTTCTTT.

The V gene is TRBV7-9, the J gene TRBJ1-1, with a tentative D call TRBD1 (5 bases). This CDR3 region has 13 residues. Germline-derived CDR1 and CDR2 are SEHNR and FQNEAQ (reference sequence). V was shortened by 5 bases and J by 2 bases, with 9 bases between the two germline ends. The CDR3 region is CASSVDSNTEAFF. Written as DNA, the CDR3 is TGTGCCAGCAGCGTAGACAGTAACACTGAAGCTTTCTTT. Combining the CDR3 with reference TRBV7-9 and TRBJ1-1 gives the whole variable domain DTGVSQNPRHKITKRGQNVTFRCDPISEHNRLYWYRQTLGQGPEFLTYFQNEAQLEKSRLLSDRFSAERPKGSFSTLEIQRTEQGDSAMYLCASSVDSNTEAFFGQGTRLTVV.

This clone was picked up a small number of times. The chain links TRBV28 to TRBJ1-6; 9 bases agree with TRBD1. J gave up 7 bases and V 6 bases, and 4 bases lay outside the gene matches. The V gene's germline CDR1 is MDHEN and CDR2 SYDVKM. This CDR3 comprises 14 residues. The CDR3 sequence is CASRYGTGNSPLHF. The CDR3 region has the DNA TGTGCCAGCAGGTACGGGACAGGGAATTCACCCCTCCACTTT.

Only a few counts were recorded for this clone. The J gene is TRBJ2-2, the V gene TRBV7-9; a weak D match, TRBD2 (6 bases). V was trimmed by 5 bases and J by 2 bases, leaving 15 bases between them. Per germline, CDR1 SEHNR and CDR2 FQNEAQ (reference sequence). The CDR3 has 16 residues. CDR3 loop: CASSRPGAPNTGELFF. As DNA, the CDR3 is TGTGCCAGCAGCCGTCCGGGAGCCCCCAACACCGGGGAGCTGTTTTTT.

This CDR3 is CAWSRSPNTEAFF. CDR3 nucleotides: TGTGCCTGGAGTCGGAGCCCGAACACTGAAGCTTTCTTT. The chain links TRBV30 to TRBJ1-1, with D unresolved. Germline CDR1 reads GTSNPN; CDR2 reads SVGIG (reference sequence). The CDR3 sequence is 13 residues long. V dropped 2 bases and J dropped 1 base, with 8 bases sitting between them.

The sample holds a few counts of this clone. The CDR3 loop reads CAWGLAGSYEQYF. CDR3 bases: TGTGCCTGGGGACTAGCGGGCTCCTACGAGCAGTACTTC. J is TRBJ2-7 and V is TRBV30, with 11 bases matching TRBD2. V lost 5 bases and J lost 0; bases outside the gene matches: 0. Germline CDR1 is GTSNPN and CDR2 is SVGIG (reference sequence). The length of the CDR3 is 13 residues.

The J gene is TRBJ1-3, the V gene TRBV6-6, with a tentative D call TRBD1 (5 bases). V gave up 5 bases and J gave up 0 bases, with 14 bases separating them. The V gene's germline CDR1 is MNHNY and CDR2 SVGAGI (reference sequence). The CDR3 is 16 residues long. This CDR3 is CASSPKGLFSGNTIYF. The CDR3 DNA reads as TGTGCCAGCAGTCCCAAGGGACTGTTCTCTGGAAACACCATATATTTT.

This clone appeared a single time. The chain links TRBV5-8 to TRBJ1-1; the D is unclear. The V and J ends lost 2 bases and 0 bases respectively, with 14 bases between them. Looked up from germline, CDR1 is SGHTS and CDR2 is YDEGEE. The CDR3 length is 16 residues. DNA for the CDR3: TGTGCCAGCAGCTTCTCGGGGTTGAGTATGAACACTGAAGCTTTCTTT. This encodes CASSFSGLSMNTEAFF.